This TCR beta chain was sequenced in a study of graft-versus-host responses after intestinal transplantation (dated by TCRdb to the early 2020s). About the full investigation: Recipients received multivisceral, liver-intestinal, or isolated intestinal transplants. All recipients received anti-thymocyte globulin induction followed by maintenance tacrolimus and steroids for around three years. A cohort of under 30 intestinal transplant recipients, including one retransplant, was enrolled, and 3 patients lacking pretransplant specimens were excluded. After intestinal transplantation, graft-versus-host and host-versus-graft alloreactive T cell clones in the graft, circulation and bone marrow were tracked using bulk TCR-beta CDR3 sequencing. Donor T cell macrochimerism was defined as a peak of at least 4% donor T cells among recipient peripheral blood mononuclear cells. To identify alloreactive clones, pre-transplant mixed lymphocyte reaction products were sequenced and then compared with unstimulated pre-transplant donor and recipient T cells. Rather than being sequenced by the commercial service, samples from a few later patients were sequenced in-house on an Illumina MiSeq and processed with MiXCR.

The library was produced with the immunoSEQ multiplex PCR assay. For most patients, genomic DNA was isolated with the Qiagen DNeasy Blood and Tissue Kit and sent frozen to Adaptive Biotechnologies for TCR sequencing. For most patients, genomic DNA was subjected to high-throughput TCR-beta CDR3 sequencing by Adaptive Biotechnologies. Processing in the source paper ran as follows. Adaptive's ImmunoSEQ software was the source of the TCR sequencing data for about 18 patients, while a few other patients were processed with MiXCR and VDJtools. To correct CD4 versus CD8 sorting errors, any sequence found in both subsets at a frequency ratio below 5:1 was removed. CDR3 nucleotide sequences shared by donor and recipient were removed because the origin of these sequences could not be assigned. To count as alloreactive, a clone needed at least 2-fold expansion over unstimulated cells and a minimum CFSE-low frequency of 0.002% (template counts) or 0.001% (read counts). Clones were considered mappable if detected in sequenced pre-transplant spleen, lymph node, or MLR CFSE-low populations of the donor or recipient. The cumulative frequency of alloreactive clones was calculated as a percentage of all sequences, weighted by copy number. Held by TCRdb, this immuneACCESS table contains in-frame sequences only and omits some clones. Under half of the omission traces to an unresolved V gene where checked; the cause of the rest is unknown. That table is the source of V, J and clone size, and D and trimming were worked out from the DNA. The sample profile shows about 89,000 clones; 75% to 95% of them were found once. Approximately 0.096% of the sample is in the top ten clones.

The time point label here, explained by the study, means: cells obtained before transplantation from donor or recipient. CD3+CD4+ and CD3+CD8+ populations were FACS-sorted from unstimulated pre-transplant donor and recipient cells taken from spleen or lymph nodes. The germline V gene encodes CDR1 SGHTA and CDR2 FQGNSA. V drops 0 bases and J drops 1 base, leaving 10 bases in between. Taken from cysteine to phenylalanine, the CDR3 has 15 residues. Only the CDR3 DNA stays, 45 bases, in frame from base 1. Study-wide findings and limitations: In patients with donor T cell macrochimerism, the allografts had high GvH to HvG T cell clonal ratios. GvH clones were detected in recipient bone marrow, and some of these GvH clones were observed earlier in ileal mucosa or blood, consistent with an intestinal mucosal origin. Conclusions were limited by the relatively low number and heterogeneity of intestinal transplant patients. Peak levels of circulating GvH clones were associated with declines in HvG clones early after transplant.

In regard to this clone: Its antigen remains undetermined. One base away there is no much larger clone; base qualities are not given.

This sample comprised unstimulated CD4+ T cells sorted from spleen or lymph node cells, obtained before intestinal transplant. The sequence was obtained from a human donor who received an intestinal transplant. The rearrangement joined TRBV7-2 to TRBJ2-7; perhaps TRBD2 is the D gene, with 5 bases matching. The nucleotides read TGTGCCAGCAGCTTAGCTCTGGGAGCGTCCTACGAGCAGTACTTC. Translation gives CASSLALGASYEQYF.